Detailed here is one T cell receptor (beta chain). In the original analysis: Using reference gene primer amplification, nucleated cell counts were estimated. This table comes from immunoSEQ multiplex PCR, and its TCRdb copy is limited to in-frame clones, with some not included. V and J calls and clone size are given by that table; D and trimming were obtained from the DNA. The sample lists under 150,000 clones, approximately 83% occurring once. These data are taken from a study of blood T cell repertoires in COVID-19. As for the study in general: Samples representing acute and convalescent COVID-19 were sourced from the United States, Italy and Spain. T cells, B-cell-depleted T cells, or PBMCs supplied cDNA or gDNA.

Seattle's cohort entered during active infection and was followed longitudinally. Sequenced material: peripheral blood. This TCR was recovered from a woman in her sixties or seventies with COVID-19, enrolled during active disease.

CDR3 region: CASSPSGGGGTEAFF. The DNA of the CDR3 is TGTGCCAGCAGCCCTTCAGGGGGAGGAGGGACTGAAGCTTTCTTT. The genes are TRBV9 and TRBJ1-1; 7 positions match TRBD1. V lost 4 bases, J lost 5 bases, and 11 bases stayed unmatched. This CDR3 comprises 15 residues. CDR1 is SGDLS, CDR2 YYNGEE, per germline. The full variable domain, its missing parts supplied by reference TRBV9 and TRBJ1-1, is DSGVTQTPKHLITATGQRVTLRCSPRSGDLSVYWYQQSLDQGLQFLIQYYNGEERAKGNILERFSAQQFPDLHSELNLSSLELGDSALYFCASSPSGGGGTEAFFGQGTRLTVV.